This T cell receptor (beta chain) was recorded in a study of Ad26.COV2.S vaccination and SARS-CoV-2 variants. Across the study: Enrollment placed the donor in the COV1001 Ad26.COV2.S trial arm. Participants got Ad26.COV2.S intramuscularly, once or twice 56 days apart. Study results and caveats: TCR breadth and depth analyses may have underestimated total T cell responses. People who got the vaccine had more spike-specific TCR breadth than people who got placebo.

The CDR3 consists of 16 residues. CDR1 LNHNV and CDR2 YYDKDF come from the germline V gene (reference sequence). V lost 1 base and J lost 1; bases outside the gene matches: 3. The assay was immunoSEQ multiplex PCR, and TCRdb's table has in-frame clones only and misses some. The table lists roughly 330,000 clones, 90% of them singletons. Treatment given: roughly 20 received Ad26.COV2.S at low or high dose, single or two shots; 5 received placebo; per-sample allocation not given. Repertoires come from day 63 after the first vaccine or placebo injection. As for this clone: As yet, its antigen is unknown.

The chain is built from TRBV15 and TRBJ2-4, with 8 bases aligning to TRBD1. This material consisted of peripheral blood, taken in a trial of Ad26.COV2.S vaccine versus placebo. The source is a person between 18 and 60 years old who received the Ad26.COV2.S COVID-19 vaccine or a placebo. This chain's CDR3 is CATSRGQGAAKNIQYF. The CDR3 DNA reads TGTGCCACCAGCAGAGGCCAGGGGGCTGCCAAAAACATTCAGTACTTC. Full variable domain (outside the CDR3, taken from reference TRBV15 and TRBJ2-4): DAMVIQNPRYQVTQFGKPVTLSCSQTLNHNVMYWYQQKSSQAPKLLFHYYDKDFNNEADTPDNFQSRRPNTSFCFLDIRSPGLGDTAMYLCATSRGQGAAKNIQYFGAGTRLSVL.